Below, 29 T cell receptor beta chains from the same sample are listed, as sequenced in a study of blood T cells in healthy people across ages (dated by TCRdb to the mid-2010s). Preparation of the library involved 5' RACE. Instrument used: Illumina HiSeq 2500. A second PCR of about 6 to 11 cycles was performed with a sample-barcoded 5' primer and a J-beta primer mix. TCRdb reprocessed the public reads (quality trimming at Q25 with fastp, clone calling with MiXCR) and kept in-frame beta chains. CDR3 protein duplicates are merged, each entry listing the most common genes and DNA. The sample contains 1.5 million to 2 million distinct CDR3 sequences, 30% to 40% of them found a single time. The leading ten clones occupy about 10% of the sample. The sample taken for sequencing was blood. The receptors derive from a woman aged 25 to 39 in good health.

The V gene is TRBV7-9, the J gene TRBJ2-5, with 8 bases that match TRBD2. The CDR3 has 16 amino acids. The germline CDR1 and CDR2 sequences are SEHNR and FQNEAQ (reference sequence). The J segment lost 5 bases and the V segment lost 5 bases, leaving 13 bases of the junction unmatched. The CDR3 DNA reads TGTGCCAGCAGCCTGCAACCGGGACTAGTCCCGGAGACCCAGTACTTC. Protein: CASSLQPGLVPETQYF.

This clonotype was picked up many times. This rearrangement joins TRBV29-1 to TRBJ2-7; D may be TRBD2 (6 bases). The V end lost 7 bases, the J end lost 5 bases, and 21 bases lay between the germline ends. Germline-derived CDR1 and CDR2 are SQVTM and ANQGSEA. This CDR3 is built from 14 residues. CDR3: CSATPGGPRNEQYF. DNA of the CDR3: TGCAGCGCCACCCCAGGAGGGCCGCGCAACGAGCAGTACTTC.

This clonotype has more than one count but fewer than ten. The V call is TRBV10-3, the J call TRBJ2-1; maybe TRBD2 (6 bases). In germline, CDR1 is ENHRY, CDR2 SYGVKD. V was clipped by 8 bases and J by 0 bases, with 8 bases between them. The CDR3 contains 13 residues. In DNA form, the CDR3 reads TGTGCCATCGTAGCGGACTCCTACAATGAGCAGTTCTTC. Encoded protein: CAIVADSYNEQFF.

This rearrangement joins TRBV20-1 to TRBJ2-7; 7 nucleotides align to TRBD2. This CDR3 has 15 amino acids. The V segment lost 6 bases and the J segment 0 bases; nucleotides outside the gene matches: 11. Germline V gene lookup returns CDR1 DFQATT and CDR2 SNEGSKA (reference sequence). The CDR3 DNA sequence: TGCAGTGCCAAGACGGGGGGACGGGTCTCCTACGAGCAGTACTTC. The encoded protein is CSAKTGGRVSYEQYF.

Remarks on this clonotype: A much larger clone lies one base from this, so it may be a read error. The J gene is TRBJ2-3, the V gene TRBV3-1, with 8 positions matching TRBD2. The germline V gene has CDR1 LGHDT and CDR2 YNNKEL (reference sequence). The junction had 8 bases not matched to a gene; V was cut back by 8 bases and J by 4 bases. CDR3 size: 14 residues. This chain's CDR3 is CASGPGGGADTQYF. CDR3 nucleotides: TGTGCCAGCGGCCCCGGGGGGGGCGCAGATACGCAGTATTTT.

Turning to this clonotype: One junction end does not reproduce the germline sequence, and a read error may be involved. The J gene is TRBJ2-3, the V gene TRBV2, with D unclear. The CDR3 extends over 14 amino acids. CDR1 and CDR2 (germline): SNHLY, FYNNEI. The CDR3 nucleotides are TGTGCCAGAAGGGTACCCCGAAGCACAGATGCGCAGTATTTT. Translated: CARRVPRSTDAQYF.

This clonotype showed up many times. The chain is built from TRBV7-6 and TRBJ2-7; possible D gene TRBD1, 7 bases. Germline CDR1 SGHVS, CDR2 FNYEAQ. The V end lost 6 bases, the J end lost 3 bases, and 15 bases lay between the germline ends. There are 14 residues in the CDR3. CDR3 DNA sequence: TGTGCCAGCAGTCCCGGGACAGCGGGCTACGAGCAGTACTTC. It yields the protein CASSPGTAGYEQYF.

This clonotype has only a few counts. The chain carries TRBV7-6 and TRBJ2-7, with D possibly TRBD1 on 6 matching bases. Germline CDR1 and CDR2: SGHVS and FNYEAQ. This CDR3 is 14 amino acids long. V gave up 4 bases and J gave up 3 bases, with 13 bases separating them. The CDR3 spells CASSSRGSGYEQYF. The CDR3 coding sequence is TGTGCCAGCAGCTCCAGGGGATCGGGCTACGAGCAGTACTTC.

CDR3: CASSPIRGGRTDTQYF. The CDR3 DNA follows: TGTGCCAGCAGCCCTATTCGGGGGGGCCGAACAGATACGCAGTATTTT. The J gene is TRBJ2-3, the V gene TRBV28; 8 positions agree with TRBD2. CDR3 length equals 16 residues. J gave up 3 bases and V 6 bases, and 11 bases lay outside the gene matches. Germline CDR1 is MDHEN and CDR2 is SYDVKM. Full variable domain (rest looked up from reference TRBV28 and TRBJ2-3): DVKVTQSSRYLVKRTGEKVFLECVQDMDHENMFWYRQDPGLGLRLIYFSYDVKMKEKGDIPEGYSVSREKKERFSLILESASTNQTSMYLCASSPIRGGRTDTQYFGPGTRLTVL.

As regards this clonotype: One junction end does not reproduce the germline sequence, and a read error may be involved. V gene TRBV11-1 combines with J gene TRBJ2-1; TRBD2 matches at 7 bases. Germline V CDR1 and CDR2: SGHAT, FQDESV (reference sequence). The CDR3 loop spans 12 amino acids. CDR3 sequence (DNA): TGTGCCAGCAGTTTCTCTAGCGGCGAGCGGTTCTTC. It encodes CASSFSSGERFF.

Points on this clonotype: A much larger clone lies one base from this, so it may be a read error. J is TRBJ2-7 and V is TRBV5-1; D remains unclear. The germline gives CDR1 SGHRS, CDR2 YFSETQ. V dropped 4 bases and J dropped 7 bases, with 24 bases sitting between them. The CDR3 runs 16 residues. CDR3 DNA sequence: TGCGCCAGCAGCGCGAATCTCGGACGGGCCTACAATGAGCAGTACTTC. Translating it yields CASSANLGRAYNEQYF. Combining the CDR3 with reference TRBV5-1 and TRBJ2-7 gives the whole variable domain KAGVTQTPRYLIKTRGQQVTLSCSPISGHRSVSWYQQTPGQGLQFLFEYFSETQRNKGNFPGRFSGRQFSNSRSEMNVSTLELGDSALYLCASSANLGRAYNEQYFGPGTRLTVT.

Concerning this clonotype itself: A junction boundary mismatches the germline segment, possibly from a read error. The gene calls are TRBV6-2 or TRBV6-3 and TRBJ2-1; 10 bases are a match to TRBD2. This CDR3 is built from 17 residues. CDR1 MNHEY and CDR2 SVGEGT come from the germline V gene. In DNA form, the CDR3 reads TGTGCCAGCAGTTACTCCCCTAGCGGGAGTCTTTACAATGTGCAGTTCTTC. Translating it yields CASSYSPSGSLYNVQFF.

As concerns this clonotype: A junction boundary mismatches the germline segment, possibly from a read error. The chain employs TRBV12-3 or TRBV12-4 and TRBJ2-3, with unresolved D. This CDR3 contains 15 residues. CDR3 sequence reads: CASSFGSTSTDTRYF. CDR3 sequence (DNA): TGTGCCAGCAGTTTCGGCAGTACCTCCACAGATACGCGGTATTTT.

Details on this clonotype: A much larger clone lies a single base off, so this may be a read error. The chain carries TRBV29-1 and TRBJ1-2, with TRBD1 matching over 10 bases. Germline CDR1 SQVTM, CDR2 ANQGSEA. This CDR3 has 13 amino acids. The junction had 12 bases not matched to a gene; V was cut back by 7 bases and J by 10 bases. The DNA for the CDR3 is TGCAGCGCTGGTCCCGGGACAGGGGATGACTACACCTTC. It encodes CSAGPGTGDDYTF.

The chain couples TRBV27 to TRBJ2-1; D perhaps matches TRBD1 (5 bases). Per the germline V gene, CDR1 is MNHEY and CDR2 is SMNVEV (reference sequence). This CDR3 is 19 amino acids long. V was cut by 6 bases and J by 2 bases, with 26 bases left in between. CDR3 in amino acids: CASRRTVTEQEQTYNEQFF. CDR3 DNA sequence: TGTGCCAGCAGACGTACGGTAACGGAACAGGAGCAGACCTACAATGAGCAGTTCTTC.

V gene TRBV3-1 combines with J gene TRBJ1-1, with 7 nucleotides matching TRBD1. The CDR3 spans 14 residues. Germline values: CDR1 LGHDT, CDR2 YNNKEL (reference sequence). V lost 4 bases, J lost 3 bases, and 5 bases stayed unmatched. This CDR3 is CASSRHRGDTEAFF. Written as DNA, the CDR3 is TGTGCCAGCAGCCGACACAGGGGAGACACTGAAGCTTTCTTT. Full variable domain (rest looked up from reference TRBV3-1 and TRBJ1-1): DTAVSQTPKYLVTQMGNDKSIKCEQNLGHDTMYWYKQDSKKFLKIMFSYNNKELIINETVPNRFSPKSPDKAHLNLHINSLELGDSAVYFCASSRHRGDTEAFFGQGTRLTVV.

This clonotype has a handful of counts. V is TRBV10-1 and J is TRBJ2-1; either TRBD1 or TRBD2 may supply D (5 bases each). The CDR3 length is 15 residues. Germline CDR1 WNHNN, CDR2 SYGVQD (reference sequence). Deletions cut 1 base from V and 5 bases from J, with 12 bases between. The CDR3: CASSELGEGDNEQFF. The CDR3 nucleotides are TGCGCCAGCAGTGAGTTGGGAGAAGGGGACAATGAGCAGTTCTTC.

There are a few counts of this clonotype. The chain has TRBV5-1 and TRBJ2-1; 7 nucleotides align to TRBD1. V dropped 2 bases and J dropped 4; count of bases not matched to a gene: 6. CDR1 SGHRS and CDR2 YFSETQ come from the germline V gene. The CDR3 has 15 residues. CDR3 bases: TGCGCCAGCAGCTTTATGACAGGGAAATACAATGAGCAGTTCTTC. Translation: CASSFMTGKYNEQFF.

This clonotype was recorded once. For the CDR3, the DNA is TGTGCCAGTAGATCCGACAGGGGTGAAAAACTGTTTTTT. This gives the protein CASRSDRGEKLFF. The V gene is TRBV19, the J gene TRBJ1-4; TRBD1 agrees at 8 bases. Germline CDR1 LNHDA, CDR2 SQIVND (reference sequence). V gave up 6 bases and J gave up 7 bases; unmatched junction bases: 4. The CDR3 contains 13 residues.

This clonotype was seen at least ten times. This sequence joins TRBV28 and TRBJ2-7; 10 bases line up with TRBD1. CDR1 and CDR2 from the germline V gene are MDHEN and SYDVKM. The CDR3 runs to 14 residues. Trimming at V came to 3 bases and at J to 3 bases, leaving 2 bases not matched to a gene. CDR3: CASSLGQGFYEQYF. CDR3 nucleotide sequence: TGTGCCAGCAGTTTGGGACAGGGGTTCTACGAGCAGTACTTC.

The chain combines TRBV4-2 with TRBJ2-1; no reliable D call. V lost 0 bases, J lost 5 bases, and 5 bases lay in between. CDR1 LGHNA and CDR2 YNFKEQ come from the germline V gene. The CDR3 extends over 13 amino acids. CDR3 coding DNA: TGTGCCAGCAGCCAAGAATCCAACAATGAGCAGTTCTTC. Its protein is CASSQESNNEQFF.

This chain links TRBV4-2 with TRBJ2-3; 12 bases fit TRBD1. The junction had 6 bases not matched to a gene; V was cut back by 7 bases and J by 1 base. CDR3 size: 16 residues. CDR1 and CDR2 from the germline V gene are LGHNA and YNFKEQ. The CDR3 region is CASTGTGGPRTDTQYF. CDR3 nucleotides: TGTGCCAGCACCGGGACAGGGGGCCCCCGCACAGATACGCAGTATTTT.

The V gene is TRBV7-9, the J gene TRBJ2-5; D is unresolved. The CDR3 loop spans 15 amino acids. Per the germline V gene, CDR1 is SEHNR and CDR2 is FQNEAQ (reference sequence). V lost 5 bases, J lost 1 base, and 14 bases lay in between. CDR3 nucleotides: TGTGCCAGCAGCCCCCACCCGGCTAGCCAAGAGACCCAGTACTTC. The encoded protein is CASSPHPASQETQYF.

The chain uses TRBV21-1 and TRBJ2-7. TRBV21-1 is noted as a pseudogene. This CDR3 has 15 amino acids. The CDR3 nucleotides are TGTGCCAGCAGCAGAGCGGAGGAAGCCTCCTACGAGCAGTACTTC. It codes for CASSRAEEASYEQYF.

In its sample, this clonotype was seen a few times. The chain has TRBV3-1 and TRBJ1-1; D is ambiguous. There are 13 residues in the CDR3. Per germline, CDR1 LGHDT and CDR2 YNNKEL (reference sequence). Trimming pared 4 bases from V and 1 base from J, leaving 7 bases between. CDR3 coding DNA: TGTGCCAGCAGCCCCGAGTGGAACACTGAAGCTTTCTTT. It yields the protein CASSPEWNTEAFF.

Only a few counts were recorded for this clonotype. The rearrangement joins TRBV24-1 to TRBJ2-2; TRBD1 matches at 9 bases. The CDR3 runs 16 residues. The V and J ends lost 8 bases and 8 bases, in that order; junction bases with no gene match: 14. Germline CDR1 is KGHDR and CDR2 is SFDVKD. The CDR3 DNA follows: TGTGCCACCACCCTCCCCCCCGGACAGGGGCGGGGGGAGCTGTTTTTT. Its protein product is CATTLPPGQGRGELFF.

The chain has TRBV27 and TRBJ2-6; 9 nucleotides agree with TRBD1. CDR1 and CDR2 (germline): MNHEY, SMNVEV (reference sequence). Trimming took 5 bases from V and 1 from J; bases not matched to a gene: 15. The CDR3 consists of 20 residues. The CDR3 nucleotides are TGTGCCAGCAGTCCTCGGACAGGGGACGCCTATATTTCTGGGGCCAACGTCCTGACTTTC. Protein: CASSPRTGDAYISGANVLTF.

This clonotype was recorded many times. This chain uses TRBV28 with TRBJ2-3; no clear D gene. The CDR3 length is 12 residues. The V gene lost 9 bases and the J gene lost 0 bases, with 7 bases spanning the gap. Germline assignment: CDR1 MDHEN and CDR2 SYDVKM. DNA of the CDR3: TGTGCCAGTACGGAGAGCACAGATACGCAGTATTTT. As protein: CASTESTDTQYF.

There are many counts of this clonotype. The chain recombines TRBV12-3 or TRBV12-4 with TRBJ2-7, with D perhaps matching TRBD1 or TRBD2 (5 bases each). Deletions cut 3 bases from V and 7 bases from J, with 10 bases between. This CDR3 is built from 12 residues. The chain's CDR3 is CASSLGVREQYF. Written as DNA, the CDR3 is TGTGCCAGCAGTTTGGGGGTTAGAGAGCAGTACTTC.